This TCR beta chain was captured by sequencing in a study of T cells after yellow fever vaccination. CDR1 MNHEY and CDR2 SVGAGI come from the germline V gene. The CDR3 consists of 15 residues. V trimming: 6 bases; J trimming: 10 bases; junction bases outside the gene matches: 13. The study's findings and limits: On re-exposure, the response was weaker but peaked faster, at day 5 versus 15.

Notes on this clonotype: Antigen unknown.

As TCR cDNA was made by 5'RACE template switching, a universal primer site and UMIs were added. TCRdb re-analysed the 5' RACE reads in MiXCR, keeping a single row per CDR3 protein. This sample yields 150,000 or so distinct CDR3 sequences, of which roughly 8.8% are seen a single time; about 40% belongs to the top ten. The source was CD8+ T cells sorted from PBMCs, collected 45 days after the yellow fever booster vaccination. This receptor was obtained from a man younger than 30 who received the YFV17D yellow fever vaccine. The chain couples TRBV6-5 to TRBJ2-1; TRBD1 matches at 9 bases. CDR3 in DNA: TGTGCCAGCAGCCTCACAGGGGGCGTTTTCGAGGAGCAGTTCTTC. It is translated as CASSLTGGVFEEQFF.